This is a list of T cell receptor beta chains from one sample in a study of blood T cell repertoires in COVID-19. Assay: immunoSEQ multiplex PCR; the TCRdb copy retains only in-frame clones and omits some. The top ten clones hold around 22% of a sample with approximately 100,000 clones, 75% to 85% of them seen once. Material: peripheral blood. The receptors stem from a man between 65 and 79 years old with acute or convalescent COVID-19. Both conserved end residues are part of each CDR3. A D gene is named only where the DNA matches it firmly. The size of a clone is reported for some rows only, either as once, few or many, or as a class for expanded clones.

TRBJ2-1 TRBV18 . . CASSPDTSFYNEQFF TGTGCCAGCTCCCCCGACACCTCATTCTACAATGAGCAGTTCTTC
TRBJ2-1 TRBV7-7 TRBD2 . CASSLADGLAGNNEQFF TGTGCTAGCAGCTTAGCCGATGGGCTAGCGGGGAACAATGAGCAGTTCTTC
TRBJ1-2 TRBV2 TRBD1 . CASNLQGADGYTF TGTGCCAGCAACCTTCAGGGGGCAGATGGCTACACCTTC
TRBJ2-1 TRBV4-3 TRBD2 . CASSQELAVYNEQFF TGCGCCAGCAGCCAAGAACTAGCGGTCTACAATGAGCAGTTCTTC
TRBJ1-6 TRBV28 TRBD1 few CASSDLDRGNSPLHF TGTGCCAGCAGCGACCTAGACAGGGGGAATTCACCCCTCCACTTT
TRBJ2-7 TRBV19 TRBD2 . CASSMGRGAYEQYF TGTGCCAGTAGTATGGGGAGGGGAGCCTACGAGCAGTACTTC
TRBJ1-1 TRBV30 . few CAWTRTVDMNTEAFF TGTGCCTGGACTAGGACAGTCGACATGAACACTGAAGCTTTCTTT
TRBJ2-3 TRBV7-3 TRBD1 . CASSLTTGGRRGRGSDTQYF TGTGCCAGCAGCTTAACGACAGGGGGGCGTCGCGGGAGAGGGTCAGATACGCAGTATTTT
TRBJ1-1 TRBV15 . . CATSGQTANTEAFF TGTGCCACCAGCGGCCAGACAGCGAACACTGAAGCTTTCTTT
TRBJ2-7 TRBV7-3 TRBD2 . CASSQERDGEQYF TGTGCCAGCAGTCAGGAGCGGGACGGGGAGCAGTACTTC
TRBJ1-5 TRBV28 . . CASSLAGGGNQPQHF TGTGCCAGCAGTTTGGCCGGGGGTGGCAATCAGCCCCAGCATTTT
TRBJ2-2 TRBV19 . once CASSPQANTGELFF TGTGCCAGTAGTCCTCAGGCGAACACCGGGGAGCTGTTTTTT
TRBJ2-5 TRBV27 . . CASSLGAGVEETQYF TGTGCCAGCAGTTTAGGGGCAGGGGTGGAAGAGACCCAGTACTTC
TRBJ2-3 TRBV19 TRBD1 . CASRPGQINTQYF TGTGCCAGTAGACCGGGACAGATTAATACGCAGTATTTT
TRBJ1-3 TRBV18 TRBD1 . CASSPGTGVSGNTIYF TGTGCCAGCTCACCCGGGACAGGGGTATCAGGAAACACCATATATTTT
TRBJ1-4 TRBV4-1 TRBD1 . CASSQNRDRVEKLFF TGCGCCAGCAGCCAAAACCGGGACAGGGTTGAAAAACTGTTTTTT
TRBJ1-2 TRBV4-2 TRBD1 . CASSPDRVLGYTF TGTGCCAGCAGCCCGGACAGGGTCTTAGGCTACACCTTC
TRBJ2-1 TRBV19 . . CASSIRQGYEQFF TGTGCCAGTAGTATAAGGCAGGGCTATGAGCAGTTCTTC
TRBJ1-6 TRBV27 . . CASSYQGQNSPLHF TGTGCCAGCAGTTATCAGGGGCAAAACTCACCCCTCCACTTT
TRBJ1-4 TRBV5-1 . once CASSLVLNEKLFF TGCGCCAGCAGCTTGGTCCTTAATGAAAAACTGTTTTTT
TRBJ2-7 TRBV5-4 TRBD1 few CASSAGTASSYEQYF TGTGCCAGCAGCGCCGGGACAGCCAGCTCCTACGAGCAGTACTTC
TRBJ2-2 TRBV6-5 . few CASSYSGRVNTGELFF TGTGCCAGCAGTTACTCCGGTAGAGTCAACACCGGGGAGCTGTTTTTT
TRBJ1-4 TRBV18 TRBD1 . CASSPRAGGSVANEKLFF TGTGCCAGCTCACCACGAGCAGGGGGAAGCGTAGCTAATGAAAAACTGTTTTTT
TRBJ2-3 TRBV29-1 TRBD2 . CSVFSGRAADTQYF TGCAGCGTTTTTAGCGGGAGAGCCGCAGATACGCAGTATTTT
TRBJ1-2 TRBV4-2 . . CASSQPHRDGLHYGYTF TGTGCCAGCAGCCAACCCCACAGGGACGGATTACATTATGGCTACACCTTC
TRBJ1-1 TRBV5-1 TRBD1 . CASGRTGLNTEAFF TGCGCCAGCGGACGGACAGGGTTGAACACTGAAGCTTTCTTT
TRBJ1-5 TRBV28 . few CASSLMTGTNQPQHF TGTGCCAGCAGTCTAATGACGGGAACCAATCAGCCCCAGCATTTT
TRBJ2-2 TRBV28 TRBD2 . CASRNYRDYNTGELFF TGTGCCAGCAGGAACTACCGGGACTACAACACCGGGGAGCTGTTTTTT
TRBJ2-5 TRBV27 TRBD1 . CASTRTGEEETQYF TGTGCCAGCACCAGGACAGGGGAGGAGGAGACCCAGTACTTC
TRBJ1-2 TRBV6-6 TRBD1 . CASSSTTGGIGYTF TGTGCCAGCAGTTCCACGACAGGGGGTATTGGCTACACCTTC
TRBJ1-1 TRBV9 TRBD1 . CASSPWTGGAYTEAFF TGTGCCAGCAGCCCTTGGACAGGGGGCGCGTATACTGAAGCTTTCTTT
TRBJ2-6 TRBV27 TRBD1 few CASSSDRGSSGANVLTF TGTGCCAGCAGTTCGGACAGGGGCTCCTCTGGGGCCAACGTCCTGACTTTC
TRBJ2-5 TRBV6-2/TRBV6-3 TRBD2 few CASSPLGQSAGGKETQYF TGTGCCAGCAGTCCCCTGGGACAAAGCGCGGGAGGGAAAGAGACCCAGTACTTC
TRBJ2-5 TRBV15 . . CATSRGAFQTQYF TGTGCCACCAGCAGAGGGGCCTTTCAGACCCAGTACTTC
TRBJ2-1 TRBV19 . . CASSHSRINEQFF TGTGCCAGTAGTCACTCTAGGATCAATGAGCAGTTCTTC
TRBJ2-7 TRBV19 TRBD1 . CASSPLPGQRSHEQYF TGTGCCAGTAGTCCACTACCGGGACAGCGTTCTCACGAGCAGTACTTC
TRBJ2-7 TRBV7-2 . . CASSLARRSSYEQYF TGTGCCAGCAGCTTAGCCCGGAGGAGCTCCTACGAGCAGTACTTC
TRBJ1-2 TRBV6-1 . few CASSPGTPYGYTF TGTGCCAGCAGCCCCGGGACACCGTATGGCTACACCTTC
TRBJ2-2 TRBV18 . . CASSPRASMNTGELFF TGTGCCAGCTCACCCCGGGCTAGCATGAACACCGGGGAGCTGTTTTTT
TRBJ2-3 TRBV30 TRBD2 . CAWDAGTSPFGTQYF TGTGCCTGGGACGCCGGGACTAGCCCCTTCGGTACGCAGTATTTT
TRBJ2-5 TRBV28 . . CASSLWSGLWYF TGTGCCAGCAGTTTATGGTCCGGGTTGTGGTACTTC
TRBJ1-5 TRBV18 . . CASSPSTLNQPQHF TGTGCCAGCTCACCCTCAACTCTCAATCAGCCCCAGCATTTT
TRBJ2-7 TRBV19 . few CASSNPGQRLGEQYF TGTGCCAGTAGTAATCCGGGACAACGGCTGGGTGAGCAGTACTTC
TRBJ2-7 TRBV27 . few CASSFGVAYEQYF TGTGCCAGCAGTTTCGGGGTGGCCTACGAGCAGTACTTC
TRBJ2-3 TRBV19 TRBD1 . CASSIQTGTGGTQYF TGTGCCAGTAGTATCCAGACCGGGACAGGGGGAACGCAGTATTTT
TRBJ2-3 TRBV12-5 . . CASGQGPTDTQYF TGTGCTAGTGGACAGGGCCCCACAGATACGCAGTATTTT
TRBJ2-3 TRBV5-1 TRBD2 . CASSTGTSGRADTQYF TGCGCCAGCAGCACAGGGACTAGCGGGAGGGCAGATACGCAGTATTTT
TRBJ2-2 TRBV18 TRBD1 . CASSPPGQDTGELFF TGTGCCAGCTCCCCTCCGGGACAGGACACCGGGGAGCTGTTTTTT
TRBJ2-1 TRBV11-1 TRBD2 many CASSSTTSGIEQFF TGTGCCAGCAGCTCGACTACTAGCGGAATTGAGCAGTTCTTC
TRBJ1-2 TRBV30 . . CAWRTVGRMHGYTF TGTGCCTGGAGGACAGTCGGAAGAATGCATGGCTACACCTTC
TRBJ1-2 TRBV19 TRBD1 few CASSLRQGLDGYTF TGTGCCAGTAGTCTGAGACAGGGTTTGGATGGCTACACCTTC
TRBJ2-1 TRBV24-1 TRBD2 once CATSDSSGSGSYNEQFF TGTGCCACCAGTGACTCTAGCGGGAGCGGGTCCTACAATGAGCAGTTCTTC
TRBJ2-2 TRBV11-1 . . CASSGEAGELFF TGTGCCAGCAGCGGGGAGGCCGGGGAGCTGTTTTTT
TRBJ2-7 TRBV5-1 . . CASSPGREDNEQYF TGCGCCAGCAGCCCAGGCAGGGAAGACAACGAGCAGTACTTC
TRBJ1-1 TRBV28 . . CASSAPGAAEAFF TGTGCCAGCAGTGCCCCAGGTGCCGCTGAAGCTTTCTTT
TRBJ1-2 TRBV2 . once CASSADSYGYTF TGTGCCAGCAGTGCCGACAGCTATGGCTACACCTTC
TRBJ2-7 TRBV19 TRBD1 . CASSLMTGGYHEQYF TGTGCCAGTAGTCTTATGACAGGGGGTTACCACGAGCAGTACTTC
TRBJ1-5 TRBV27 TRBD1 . CASSWTGGNQPQHF TGTGCCAGCAGTTGGACAGGGGGCAATCAGCCCCAGCATTTT
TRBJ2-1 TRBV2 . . CASKRATLEEFF TGTGCCAGCAAGCGGGCCACCCTTGAGGAGTTCTTC
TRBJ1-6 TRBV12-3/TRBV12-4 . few CASSLAFKSPLHF TGTGCCAGCAGTTTAGCTTTTAAATCACCCCTCCACTTT